This is a list of T cell receptor beta chains from one sample in a study of human T cells and chemical hapten exposure. TCRdb re-called the RACE reads with MiXCR, one entry per CDR3 protein. The sample consists of about 77,000 distinct CDR3 sequences, over 6.5% of them appearing once. Source material: whole blood. The receptor source for this set is a female donor in good health. Some clones in this sample may be carry-over from other donors' samples. The CDR3 runs from the conserved cysteine through the conserved F or W.

v_gene: TRBV2
CDR3aa: CASRGTGSSTDTQYF

v_gene: TRBV20-1
CDR3aa: CSARSRDTQYF

v_gene: TRBV4-3
CDR3aa: CASSQDGLAGVGELFF

v_gene: TRBV18
CDR3aa: CASSPGGRTTGELFF

v_gene: TRBV29-1
CDR3aa: CSVVGGGEETQYF

v_gene: TRBV7-8
CDR3aa: CVSSSSGQTYEQYF

v_gene: TRBV2
CDR3aa: CASKRGGNTEAFF

v_gene: TRBV4-3
CDR3aa: CASSQDLGGEGSGNTIYF

v_gene: TRBV27
CDR3aa: CASMLSDTQYF

v_gene: TRBV20-1
CDR3aa: CSGSGDSNQPQHF

v_gene: TRBV5-4
CDR3aa: CASSSRYSGNTIYF

v_gene: TRBV10-3
CDR3aa: CAISGGTWGGNETQYF

v_gene: TRBV5-6
CDR3aa: CASSLPTGGYTF